The 27 T cell receptor beta chains given below trace back to one sample, sequenced in a study of T cell repertoires in cytomegalovirus infection. TCRdb independently ran MiXCR on the reads; one entry per CDR3 protein. The repertoire holds more than 250,000 distinct CDR3 sequences, roughly 25% seen once, with less than 15% in the top ten. Their recognized antigens are unknown. The sequences come from cultured PBMCs, collected from culture after CMV antigen stimulation. All receptors derive from a human donor in good health (CMV status not recorded). Some clones in this sample may be carry-over from other donors' samples.

The chain uses TRBV6-5 and TRBJ2-5, with D possibly matching TRBD2 (5 bases). CDR1 and CDR2 from the germline V gene are MNHEY and SVGAGI. The ends were cut back, 0 bases at V and 4 bases at J, with 15 bases in the middle. The CDR3 loop spans 16 amino acids. Here the CDR3 reads CASSYSGLPAGETQYF. CDR3 DNA: TGTGCCAGCAGTTACTCGGGCCTCCCGGCGGGAGAGACCCAGTACTTC.

In its sample, this clonotype was seen once. The V call is TRBV30, the J call TRBJ1-2, with D maybe TRBD1 (5 bases). The CDR3 is made up of 14 amino acids. Trimming left V 1 base short and J 3 bases short, with 12 bases between. Germline values: CDR1 GTSNPN, CDR2 SVGIG (reference sequence). CDR3 loop: CAWSGSRGDYGYTF. Here the CDR3 DNA reads TGTGCCTGGAGTGGCTCGAGGGGCGACTATGGCTACACCTTC. The full variable domain, with the rest looked up from reference TRBV30 and TRBJ1-2, is SQTIHQWPATLVQPVGSPLSLECTVEGTSNPNLYWYRQAAGRGLQLLFYSVGIGQISSEVPQNLSASRPQDRQFILSSKKLLLSDSGFYLCAWSGSRGDYGYTFGSGTRLTVV.

This clonotype has at least ten counts. The rearrangement uses TRBV12-3 or TRBV12-4 and TRBJ2-5; 10 positions match TRBD1. The CDR3 extends over 15 amino acids. The junction had 6 bases not matched to a gene; V was cut back by 3 bases and J by 5 bases. The CDR3 bases are TGTGCCAGCAGTTTTGGGACAGGGGTCCCGGAGACCCAGTACTTC. It encodes CASSFGTGVPETQYF.

There are many counts of this clonotype. The rearrangement joins TRBV7-2 to TRBJ2-7, with D possibly TRBD1 on 6 matching bases. In germline, CDR1 is SGHTA, CDR2 FQGNSA. There are 15 residues in the CDR3. Trimming pared 5 bases from V and 0 bases from J, leaving 14 bases between. CDR3: CASSPGQILSYEQYV. As DNA, the CDR3 is TGTGCCAGCAGCCCCGGACAGATCCTCTCCTACGAGCAGTACGTC.

The CDR3 region has the DNA TGTGCCAGCAGTCTGGACCGCTCAGAGACCCAGTACTTC. Protein: CASSLDRSETQYF. This chain uses TRBV7-2 with TRBJ2-5; the D is unclear. V shed 6 bases and J shed 4 bases, with 12 bases lying between them. Germline CDR1 reads SGHTA; CDR2 reads FQGNSA. This CDR3 region has 13 residues. Complete variable domain (other parts from reference TRBV7-2 and TRBJ2-5): GAGVSQSPSNKVTEKGKDVELRCDPISGHTALYWYRQSLGQGLEFLIYFQGNSAPDKSGLPSDRFSAERTGGSVSTLTIQRTQQEDSAVYLCASSLDRSETQYFGPGTRLLVL.

In this sample, this clonotype turned up many times. The rearrangement joins TRBV6-5 to TRBJ1-6; D unclear. Germline V gene data show CDR1 as MNHEY and CDR2 as SVGAGI. The CDR3 loop spans 15 amino acids. V was cut by 0 bases and J by 6 bases, with 9 bases left in between. The CDR3 coding sequence is TGTGCCAGCAGTTACTCCTCAGCCCTTAATTCACCCCTCCACTTT. Encoded protein: CASSYSSALNSPLHF.

The genes are TRBV6-2 or TRBV6-3 and TRBJ2-1; 12 bases line up with TRBD2. J gave up 5 bases and V 7 bases, and 3 bases lay outside the gene matches. The CDR3 length is 14 residues. In germline, CDR1 is MNHEY, CDR2 SVGEGT. In DNA, the CDR3 is TGTGCCAGCACTCGGACTAGCGGGAACAATGAGCAGTTCTTC. It specifies CASTRTSGNNEQFF.

The chain combines TRBV19 with TRBJ1-1; D uncertain. Germline loops: CDR1 LNHDA, CDR2 SQIVND (reference sequence). V was trimmed by 9 bases and J by 6 bases, leaving 23 bases between them. The CDR3 is 15 amino acids. The CDR3 here is CARPQRGARIPEAFF. CDR3 DNA sequence: TGTGCCAGACCACAGAGAGGCGCCAGGATCCCTGAAGCTTTCTTT.

The chain joins TRBV6-2 or TRBV6-3 to TRBJ1-2, with D perhaps TRBD1 (5 bases). The V gene's germline CDR1 is MNHEY and CDR2 SVGEGT. V gave up 7 bases and J gave up 5 bases, with 17 bases separating them. The CDR3 runs to 14 residues. The CDR3 nucleotides are TGTGCCAGCACCAAGACAGTTACCCCTTATGGCTACACCTTC. The encoded protein is CASTKTVTPYGYTF.

This clonotype has more than one count but fewer than ten. This chain links TRBV6-2 or TRBV6-3 with TRBJ2-1, with D possibly being TRBD1 (6 bases). Germline CDR1 reads MNHEY; CDR2 reads SVGEGT. Deletions cut 7 bases from V and 6 bases from J, with 22 bases between. There are 16 residues in the CDR3. DNA for the CDR3: TGTGCCAGCACGGGTCTATCAGGGGATCGAGGCAATGAGCAGTTCTTC. Translating gives CASTGLSGDRGNEQFF.

The chain couples TRBV20-1 to TRBJ2-5, with D hard to call. Germline CDR1 DFQATT, CDR2 SNEGSKA (reference sequence). The CDR3 extends over 14 amino acids. V lost 7 bases and J 2 bases, leaving 17 bases between the germline ends. The CDR3, as DNA: TGCAGTGGAGCTCAGGATTTCGGGCAAGAGACCCAGTACTTC. Translating gives CSGAQDFGQETQYF.

The chain links TRBV7-2 to TRBJ1-3; the match to TRBD1 covers 7 bases. The trim removed 5 bases at V and 3 bases at J, leaving 7 bases unmatched. The CDR3 consists of 15 residues. CDR1 and CDR2 from the germline V gene are SGHTA and FQGNSA. DNA for the CDR3: TGTGCCAGCAGCCAATCAGACAGGGTTGGAAACACCATATATTTT. Translated: CASSQSDRVGNTIYF.

This rearrangement joins TRBV12-3 or TRBV12-4 to TRBJ2-5; D possibly corresponds to TRBD2 (6 bases). V gave up 2 bases and J gave up 0 bases, with 13 bases separating them. The CDR3 sequence is 16 residues long. CDR3 DNA: TGTGCCAGCAGTTTAAGGCTAGCGAGACACCAAGAGACCCAGTACTTC. Its translation is CASSLRLARHQETQYF.

The chain has TRBV24-1 and TRBJ2-1; D uncertain. V lost 7 bases and J 5 bases, leaving 5 bases between the germline ends. The CDR3 length is 11 residues. Germline V gene lookup returns CDR1 KGHDR and CDR2 SFDVKD. The CDR3 DNA reads as TGTGCCACCAGGGGTAACAATGAGCAGTTCTTC. This encodes CATRGNNEQFF.

The chain recombines TRBV24-1 with TRBJ1-1; 9 bases are a match to TRBD1. The CDR3 is made up of 15 amino acids. Germline assignment: CDR1 KGHDR and CDR2 SFDVKD. Trimming at V came to 2 bases and at J to 6 bases, leaving 6 bases not matched to a gene. DNA for the CDR3: TGTGCCACCAGTGATTCTGGGACAGGGTGGGCTGAAGCTTTCTTT. Protein sequence: CATSDSGTGWAEAFF.

This chain links TRBV24-1 with TRBJ2-3; D is unclear. CDR1 and CDR2 (germline): KGHDR, SFDVKD. The length of the CDR3 is 12 residues. V lost 7 bases and J lost 4, with 8 bases in between. The CDR3 DNA sequence: TGTGCCACCAGCATCACGGCAGATACGCAGTATTTT. Translated: CATSITADTQYF.

This clonotype was counted a few times. CDR3 sequence (DNA): TGTGCCAGTAGCCCTGGACCTCCTGGGCTGTTTTTT. The encoded protein is CASSPGPPGLFF. The gene calls are TRBV19 and TRBJ2-2, with D unresolved. Germline values: CDR1 LNHDA, CDR2 SQIVND (reference sequence). Between the trimmed V and J ends, which lost 6 bases and 13 bases, there was a span of 15 bases. The CDR3 spans 12 residues.

The chain has TRBV4-3 and TRBJ1-3, with TRBD1 identical over 7 bases. V lost 0 bases, J lost 1 base, and 15 bases stayed unmatched. In germline, CDR1 is LGHNA, CDR2 YSLEER. The CDR3 is 20 amino acids. CDR3 protein: CASSQDKPSDRVGSGNTIYF. CDR3 nucleotide sequence: TGCGCCAGCAGCCAAGATAAACCCTCCGACAGGGTTGGATCTGGAAACACCATATATTTT.

J is TRBJ2-3 and V is TRBV27; 7 bases match TRBD2. The CDR3 has 14 residues. CDR1 is MNHEY, CDR2 SMNVEV, per germline (reference sequence). V shed 6 bases and J 5 bases; nucleotides not matched to a gene: 8. CDR3 DNA: TGTGCCAGCAGCGACCTTGGCGGGGGAGATACGCAGTATTTT. Translated: CASSDLGGGDTQYF.

This clonotype has at least ten counts. The chain couples TRBV7-2 to TRBJ2-5, with unresolved D. The germline CDR1 and CDR2 sequences are SGHTA and FQGNSA. CDR3 length: 13 residues. The V gene lost 2 bases and the J gene lost 1 base, with 5 bases spanning the gap. The CDR3 loop is CASSLYSQETQYF. The CDR3 coding sequence is TGTGCCAGCAGCTTATACAGCCAAGAGACCCAGTACTTC.

The CDR3 nucleotides are TGTGCCAGCAGCCAAGAGTTTATCGGAAGCTCTGGGGCCAACGTCCTGACTTTC. Amino acid sequence: CASSQEFIGSSGANVLTF. The chain links TRBV4-2 to TRBJ2-6, with D uncertain. The CDR3 spans 18 residues. The germline V and J ends were trimmed by 0 bases and 0 bases, with 12 bases remaining between them. The germline V gene encodes CDR1 LGHNA and CDR2 YNFKEQ.

This chain links TRBV6-1 with TRBJ2-7, with 12 nucleotides matching TRBD1. The J segment lost 4 bases and the V segment lost 6 bases, leaving 7 bases of the junction unmatched. The germline CDR1 and CDR2 sequences are MNHNS and SASEGT. The CDR3 has 15 amino acids. This CDR3 is CASRPPGQGAYEQYF. DNA for the CDR3: TGTGCCAGCAGACCCCCGGGACAGGGGGCTTACGAGCAGTACTTC.

The V call is TRBV6-2 or TRBV6-3, the J call TRBJ2-3; possible D gene TRBD2, 6 bases. Trimming pared 0 bases from V and 4 bases from J, leaving 11 bases between. CDR1 and CDR2 from the germline V gene are MNHEY and SVGEGT. This CDR3 has 15 residues. This CDR3 reads CASSYSLERADTQYF. The CDR3 DNA reads TGTGCCAGCAGTTACTCTTTAGAGCGGGCAGATACGCAGTATTTT.

This clonotype has ten or more counts. The chain's CDR3 is CASSPTRDTEAFF. The CDR3 nucleotides are TGTGCCAGCAGCCCGACTAGGGACACTGAAGCTTTCTTT. This rearrangement joins TRBV7-2 to TRBJ1-1; D ambiguous. The ends were cut back, 5 bases at V and 3 bases at J, with 10 bases in the middle. CDR1 and CDR2 (germline): SGHTA, FQGNSA. The CDR3 totals 13 residues.

This clonotype was seen ten or more times. The chain uses TRBV7-2 and TRBJ1-2; TRBD1 matches 9 bases. The germline V gene encodes CDR1 SGHTA and CDR2 FQGNSA. The length of the CDR3 is 13 residues. V lost 1 base and J lost 6; bases outside the gene matches: 0. The chain's CDR3 is CASSLGTGDGYTF. The CDR3, as DNA: TGTGCCAGCAGCTTAGGGACAGGGGATGGCTACACCTTC.

This clonotype has at least ten counts. The V and J genes are TRBV7-6 and TRBJ2-4, with 10 bases lining up with TRBD1. Trimming took 1 base from V and 1 from J; bases not matched to a gene: 1. From germline, CDR1 is SGHVS and CDR2 FNYEAQ. The CDR3 sequence is 16 residues long. In DNA form, the CDR3 reads TGTGCCAGCAGCTTAGGACAGGGGGCGGCCAAAAACATTCAGTACTTC. It yields the protein CASSLGQGAAKNIQYF.

This clonotype was recorded at least ten times. The chain combines TRBV7-8 with TRBJ2-2; D assignment may be TRBD1 or TRBD2 (6 bases each). The CDR3 length is 16 residues. The germline V gene has CDR1 SGHVS and CDR2 FQNEAQ. Trimming shortened V by 5 bases and J by 2 bases, and 15 bases separated the two germline ends. In DNA, the CDR3 is TGTGCCAGCAGCGTCCGTCGGGGGCGAAACACCGGGGAGCTGTTTTTT. This encodes CASSVRRGRNTGELFF.